This record concerns one T cell receptor (beta chain) sequence. These data belong to a study of blood T cell repertoires in COVID-19. This CDR3 region has 14 residues. Trimming at V came to 7 bases and at J to 10 bases, leaving 9 bases not matched to a gene. Looked up from germline, CDR1 is ENHRY and CDR2 is SYGVKD. In the original analysis: From reference gene primer amplification, estimates of nucleated cell counts were derived. This table comes from immunoSEQ multiplex PCR, and its TCRdb copy is limited to in-frame clones, with some not included. The D gene and trimming were derived from the DNA, and the V and J assignments and clone size from that table. The sample has more than 250,000 clones; 80% to 90% are singletons.

The genes are TRBV10-3 and TRBJ1-6, with 8 positions matching TRBD1. Sequences were obtained from PBMCs or T cells enriched from blood (not recorded which). The sequence was collected from a woman under 30 who had recovered from COVID-19. CDR3: CAINTARGQSPLHF. The CDR3 DNA follows: TGTGCCATCAATACGGCCAGGGGGCAATCACCCCTCCACTTT.